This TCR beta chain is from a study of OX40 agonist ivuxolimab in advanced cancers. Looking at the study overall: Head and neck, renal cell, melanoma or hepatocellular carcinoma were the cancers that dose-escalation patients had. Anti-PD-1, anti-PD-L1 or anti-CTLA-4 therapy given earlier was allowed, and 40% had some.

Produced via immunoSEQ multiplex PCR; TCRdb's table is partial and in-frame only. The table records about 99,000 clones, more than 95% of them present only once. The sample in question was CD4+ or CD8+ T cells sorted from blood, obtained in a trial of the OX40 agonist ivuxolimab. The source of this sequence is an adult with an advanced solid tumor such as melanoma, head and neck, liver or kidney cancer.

The CDR3 sequence: CASSFRDRVHEQYF. Here the CDR3 DNA reads TGTGCCAGCAGTTTCCGGGACAGGGTCCACGAGCAGTACTTC. The V and J genes are TRBV27 and TRBJ2-7; 9 bases are a match to TRBD1. CDR1 MNHEY and CDR2 SMNVEV come from the germline V gene (reference sequence). The trim removed 3 bases at V and 5 bases at J, leaving 5 bases unmatched. This CDR3 is 14 amino acids long.